A selection of T cell receptor beta chains follows, all from one sample in a study of T cells in tuberculosis. Sequencing was performed with immunoSEQ multiplex PCR; in TCRdb, only in-frame clones are kept and a portion is missing. The table records about 25,000 clones, 90% to 95% of them present only once. Input material: PBMCs. These receptors all stem from a donor aged 10-29 years with latent tuberculosis or without tuberculosis infection. Some clones in this sample may be carry-over from other donors' samples. The CDR3 runs from the conserved cysteine through the conserved F or W.

V	J	CDR3
TRBV5-1	TRBJ1-1	CASKRNSMNTEAFF
TRBV7-3	TRBJ1-1	CASSLTGGNTEAFF
TRBV7-3	TRBJ1-2	CASSSTGYGYTF
TRBV2	TRBJ2-7	CADRTPGNEQYF
TRBV28	TRBJ1-2	CASTGINYGYTF
TRBV5-1	TRBJ1-2	CASSFNRDGRIGGYTF
TRBV7-6	TRBJ1-1	CASSGPRDRGTATEAFF
TRBV11-3	TRBJ2-1	CASSSRLAVSDEQFF
TRBV2	TRBJ2-7	CASRGTPTYEQYF
TRBV5-8	TRBJ1-5	CASSRGQGLGNQPQHF
TRBV28	TRBJ1-2	CASSFITSPEGTGRPRHYGYTF
TRBV6-4	TRBJ2-1	CASSRLAGGWNEQFF
TRBV7-3	TRBJ2-2	CASSLGGMNTGELFF
TRBV30	TRBJ1-5	CAWSVGGTGMGNQPQHF
TRBV10-3	TRBJ1-5	CAISDVQRRGGNQPQHF
TRBV4-3	TRBJ2-3	CASSQDLSQLDVREYF
TRBV7-9	TRBJ1-2	CASSLGSGSDYGYTF
TRBV7-9	TRBJ2-2	CASSLALTHGENTGELFF
TRBV7-2	TRBJ2-1	CASSLGLAGVAYNEQFF
TRBV5-6	TRBJ1-4	CASIQSGTPYEKLFF
TRBV19	TRBJ2-2	CASSIDSGRSGELFF
TRBV2	TRBJ2-1	CASSGTGTAVDEQFF
TRBV9	TRBJ2-3	CASSPSTDTQYF
TRBV6-1	TRBJ2-7	CASRDLQEGSEQYF
TRBV11-2	TRBJ1-6	CASSLVSANNSPLHF
TRBV9	TRBJ2-2	CASSPQTRARNTGELFF
TRBV7-3	TRBJ1-3	CASSRGTGNTIYF
TRBV4-1	TRBJ2-1	CASSQDGVGLVGNEQFF
TRBV7-9	TRBJ1-1	CASSFWTGNTEAFF
TRBV25-1	TRBJ2-7	CASSESRGLYEQYF
TRBV7-9	TRBJ1-2	CASSFRTGKANGYTF
TRBV6-4	TRBJ2-3	CASSATASTDTQYF
TRBV6-5	TRBJ2-3	CASRGGGVDTQYF
TRBV25-1	TRBJ2-1	CASSEVRDRVNNEQFF
TRBV7-9	TRBJ2-4	CASSSGQGDPPIAKNIQYF
TRBV11-1	TRBJ1-1	CASSWGGGEAFF
TRBV18	TRBJ1-5	CASSPDISGNQPQHF
TRBV12-5	TRBJ2-1	CASGFFGGRKPEEQFF
TRBV5-6	TRBJ1-2	CASSPGDRGRIYGYTF
TRBV10-3	TRBJ2-1	CAISDLRGGDEQFF
TRBV6-5	TRBJ2-5	CASSATGIQETQYF
TRBV5-1	TRBJ1-1	CASSLGQMNTEAFF
TRBV7-3	TRBJ2-7	CASSLTSGGPYEQYF
TRBV14	TRBJ1-1	CASSQGRVFRSEAEAFF
TRBV4-2	TRBJ2-3	CASSQEWGWLNTDTQYF
TRBV6-6	TRBJ2-3	CASSLRLAGQSDTQYF
TRBV7-9	TRBJ1-1	CASSPYPTLGTEAFF
TRBV28	TRBJ1-1	CASSPPGRRTEAFF
TRBV7-9	TRBJ2-3	CASSFPSQSPTDTQYF
TRBV29-1	TRBJ2-2	CSARGYSNTGELFF
TRBV11-2	TRBJ2-7	CASSLVFPREVYYEQYF
TRBV30	TRBJ1-3	CAWWDRPRGNTIYF
TRBV12-5	TRBJ2-7	CASGLVSGGSGLNSYEQYF
TRBV12-5	TRBJ2-1	CASGLNVVREGRYNEQFF